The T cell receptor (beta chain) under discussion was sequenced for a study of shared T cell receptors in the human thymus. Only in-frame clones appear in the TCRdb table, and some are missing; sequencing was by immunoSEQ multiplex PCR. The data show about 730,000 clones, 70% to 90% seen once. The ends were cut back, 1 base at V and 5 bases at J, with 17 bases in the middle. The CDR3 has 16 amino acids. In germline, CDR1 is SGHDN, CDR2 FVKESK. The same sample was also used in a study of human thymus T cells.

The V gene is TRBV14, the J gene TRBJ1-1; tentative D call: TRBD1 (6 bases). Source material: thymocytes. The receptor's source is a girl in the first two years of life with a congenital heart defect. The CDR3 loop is CASSQVFRGRGTEAFF. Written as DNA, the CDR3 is TGTGCCAGCAGCCAAGTATTCCGCGGGAGGGGGACTGAAGCTTTCTTT.